The sequence of this T cell receptor (beta chain) was determined in a study of response to subunit inactivated influenza vaccine. In regard to this clonotype: Its target is unknown.

General observations from the study: Each seasonal flu vaccination may recruit only limited new T cells, authors suggested.

V dropped 5 bases and J dropped 4; count of bases not matched to a gene: 7. The CDR3 is made up of 14 amino acids. CDR1 is DFQATT and CDR2 is SNEGSKA in the germline V gene (reference sequence). TCRdb re-analysed the RT-PCR reads in MiXCR, keeping a single row per CDR3 protein. The data hold 650,000 to 800,000 distinct CDR3 sequences, with 14% observed a single time. Sample: PBMCs from blood, taken approximately 15 days before vaccination. The TCR was taken from a man aged 50-60 years who received an inactivated influenza vaccine. V usage is TRBV20-1 and J usage is TRBJ2-7; 11 bases match TRBD1. The CDR3 reads CSAPLGTGGYEQYF. The CDR3 coding sequence is TGCAGTGCTCCGTTGGGGACAGGGGGATACGAGCAGTACTTC.